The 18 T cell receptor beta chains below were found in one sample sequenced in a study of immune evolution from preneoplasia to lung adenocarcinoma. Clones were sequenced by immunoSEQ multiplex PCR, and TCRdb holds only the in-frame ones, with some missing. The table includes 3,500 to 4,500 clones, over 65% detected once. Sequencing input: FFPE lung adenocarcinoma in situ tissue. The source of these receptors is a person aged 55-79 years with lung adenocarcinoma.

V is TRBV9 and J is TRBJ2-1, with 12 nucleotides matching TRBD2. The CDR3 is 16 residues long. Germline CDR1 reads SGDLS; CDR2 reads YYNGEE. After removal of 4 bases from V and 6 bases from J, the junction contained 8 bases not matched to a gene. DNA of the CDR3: TGTGCCAGCAGCTCGCGGACTAGCGGGGTGGCCAATGAGCAGTTCTTC. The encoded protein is CASSSRTSGVANEQFF.

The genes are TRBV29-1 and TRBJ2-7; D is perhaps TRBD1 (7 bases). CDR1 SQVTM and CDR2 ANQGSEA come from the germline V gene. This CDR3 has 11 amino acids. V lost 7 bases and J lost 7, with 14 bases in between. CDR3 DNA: TGCAGCGGCGAACAGGGGAGGGAGCAGTACTTC. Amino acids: CSGEQGREQYF.

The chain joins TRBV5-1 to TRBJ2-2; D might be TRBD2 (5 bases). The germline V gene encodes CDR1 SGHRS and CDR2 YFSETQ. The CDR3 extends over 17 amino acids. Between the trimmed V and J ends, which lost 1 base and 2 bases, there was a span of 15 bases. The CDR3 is CASSLQVLGENTGELFF. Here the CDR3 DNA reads TGCGCCAGCAGCTTGCAAGTTCTGGGAGAAAACACCGGGGAGCTGTTTTTT.

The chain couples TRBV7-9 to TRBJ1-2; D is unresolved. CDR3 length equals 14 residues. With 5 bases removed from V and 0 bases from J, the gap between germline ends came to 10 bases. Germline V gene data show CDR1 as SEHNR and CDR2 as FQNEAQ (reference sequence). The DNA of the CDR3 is TGTGCCAGCAGCCATCAAGGCGCTAACTATGGCTACACCTTC. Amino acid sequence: CASSHQGANYGYTF.

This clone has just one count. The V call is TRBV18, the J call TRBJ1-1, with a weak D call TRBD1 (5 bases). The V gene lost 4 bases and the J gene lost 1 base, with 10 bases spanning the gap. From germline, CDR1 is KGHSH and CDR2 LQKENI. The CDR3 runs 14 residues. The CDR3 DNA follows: TGTGCCAGCTCACGCGCCCAGGGGAACACTGAAGCTTTCTTT. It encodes CASSRAQGNTEAFF.

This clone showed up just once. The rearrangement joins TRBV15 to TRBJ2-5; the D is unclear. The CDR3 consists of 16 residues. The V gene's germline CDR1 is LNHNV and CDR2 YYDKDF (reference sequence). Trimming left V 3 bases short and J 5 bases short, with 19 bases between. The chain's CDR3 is CATSRTTGSPPETQYF. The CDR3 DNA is TGTGCCACCAGCAGGACCACCGGGTCCCCACCGGAGACCCAGTACTTC.

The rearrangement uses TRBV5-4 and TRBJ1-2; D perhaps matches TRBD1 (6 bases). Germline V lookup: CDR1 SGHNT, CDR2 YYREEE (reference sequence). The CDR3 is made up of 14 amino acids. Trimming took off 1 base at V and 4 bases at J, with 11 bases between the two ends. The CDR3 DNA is TGTGCCAGCAGCTTGCAGGGGATCGTCTATGGCTACACCTTC. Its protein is CASSLQGIVYGYTF.

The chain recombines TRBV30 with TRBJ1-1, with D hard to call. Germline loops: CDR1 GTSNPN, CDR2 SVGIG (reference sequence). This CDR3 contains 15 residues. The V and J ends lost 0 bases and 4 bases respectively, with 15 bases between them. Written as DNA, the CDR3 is TGTGCCTGGAGTGTAATCTACGGGATGAGCACTGAAGCTTTCTTT. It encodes CAWSVIYGMSTEAFF.

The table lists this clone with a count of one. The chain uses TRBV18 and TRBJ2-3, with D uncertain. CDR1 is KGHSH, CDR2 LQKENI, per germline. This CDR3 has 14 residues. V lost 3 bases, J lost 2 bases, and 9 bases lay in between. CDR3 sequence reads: CASSPSVVTDTQYF. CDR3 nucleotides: TGTGCCAGCTCACCCTCGGTAGTCACAGATACGCAGTATTTT.

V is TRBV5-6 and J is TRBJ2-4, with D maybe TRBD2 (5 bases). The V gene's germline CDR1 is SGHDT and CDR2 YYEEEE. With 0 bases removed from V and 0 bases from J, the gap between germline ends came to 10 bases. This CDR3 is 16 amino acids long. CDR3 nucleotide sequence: TGTGCCAGCAGCTTGGGTGCCGGGATAGCCAAAAACATTCAGTACTTC. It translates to CASSLGAGIAKNIQYF.

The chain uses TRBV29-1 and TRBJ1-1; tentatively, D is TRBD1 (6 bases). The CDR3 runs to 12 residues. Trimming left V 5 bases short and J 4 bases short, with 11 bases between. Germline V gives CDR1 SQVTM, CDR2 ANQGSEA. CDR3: CSVRDTATEAFF. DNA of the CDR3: TGCAGCGTTCGGGACACAGCCACTGAAGCTTTCTTT.

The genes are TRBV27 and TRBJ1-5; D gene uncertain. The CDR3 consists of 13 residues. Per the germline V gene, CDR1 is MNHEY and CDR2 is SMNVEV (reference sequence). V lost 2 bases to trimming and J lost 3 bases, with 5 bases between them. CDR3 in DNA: TGTGCCAGCAGTTTAAGGAACAATCAGCCCCAGCATTTT. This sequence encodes CASSLRNNQPQHF.

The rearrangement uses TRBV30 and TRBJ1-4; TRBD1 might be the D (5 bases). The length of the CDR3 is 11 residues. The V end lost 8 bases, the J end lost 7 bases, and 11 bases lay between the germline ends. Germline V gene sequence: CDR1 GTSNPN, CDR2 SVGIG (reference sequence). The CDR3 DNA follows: TGTGCCGGGGCTCGGGGTGAAAAACTGTTTTTT. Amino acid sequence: CAGARGEKLFF. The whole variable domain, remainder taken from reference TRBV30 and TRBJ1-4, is SQTIHQWPATLVQPVGSPLSLECTVEGTSNPNLYWYRQAAGRGLQLLFYSVGIGQISSEVPQNLSASRPQDRQFILSSKKLLLSDSGFYLCAGARGEKLFFGSGTQLSVL.

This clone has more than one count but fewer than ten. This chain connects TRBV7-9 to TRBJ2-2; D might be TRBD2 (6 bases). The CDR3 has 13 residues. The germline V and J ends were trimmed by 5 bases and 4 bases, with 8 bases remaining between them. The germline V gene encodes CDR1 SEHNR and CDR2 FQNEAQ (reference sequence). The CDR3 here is CASSGGFTGELFF. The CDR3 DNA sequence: TGTGCCAGCAGCGGGGGGTTCACCGGGGAGCTGTTTTTT. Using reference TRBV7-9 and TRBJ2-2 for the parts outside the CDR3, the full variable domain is DTGVSQNPRHKITKRGQNVTFRCDPISEHNRLYWYRQTLGQGPEFLTYFQNEAQLEKSRLLSDRFSAERPKGSFSTLEIQRTEQGDSAMYLCASSGGFTGELFFGEGSRLTVL.

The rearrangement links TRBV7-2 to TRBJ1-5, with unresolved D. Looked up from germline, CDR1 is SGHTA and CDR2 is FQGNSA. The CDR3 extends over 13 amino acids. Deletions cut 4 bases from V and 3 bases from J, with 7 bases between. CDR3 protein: CASSSGINQPQHF. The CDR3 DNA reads TGTGCCAGCAGCTCCGGGATCAATCAGCCCCAGCATTTT.

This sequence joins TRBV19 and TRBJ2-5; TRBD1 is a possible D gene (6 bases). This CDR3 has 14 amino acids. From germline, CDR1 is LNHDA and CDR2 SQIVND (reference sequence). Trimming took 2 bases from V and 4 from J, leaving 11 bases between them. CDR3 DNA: TGTGCCAGTAGTATAAGTGGGACACCAGAGACCCAGTACTTC. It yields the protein CASSISGTPETQYF.

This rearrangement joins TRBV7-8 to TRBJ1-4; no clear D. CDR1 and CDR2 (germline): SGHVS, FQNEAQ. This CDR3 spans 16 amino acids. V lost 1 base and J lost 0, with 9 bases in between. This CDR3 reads CASSLVGYATNEKLFF. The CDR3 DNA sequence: TGTGCCAGCAGCTTAGTTGGTTATGCAACTAATGAAAAACTGTTTTTT.

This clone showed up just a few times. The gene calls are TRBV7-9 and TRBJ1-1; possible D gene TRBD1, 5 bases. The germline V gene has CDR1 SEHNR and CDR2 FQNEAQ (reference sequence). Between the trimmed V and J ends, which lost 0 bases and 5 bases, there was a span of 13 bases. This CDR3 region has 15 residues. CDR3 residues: CASSLAQEGATEAFF. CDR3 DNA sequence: TGTGCCAGCAGCTTAGCGCAGGAAGGGGCGACTGAAGCTTTCTTT.